This entry features one T cell receptor (beta chain) sequence. Its antigen remains unknown. Primers: 60 Vbeta forward and 13 Jbeta reverse. Using immunoSEQ multiplex PCR, the repertoire was profiled, and TCRdb retains in-frame clones only, with some absent. Its listing shows 35,000 to 45,000 clones. The data derive from a study of cytomegalovirus exposure and HLA in healthy donors. Germline V gene sequence: CDR1 SGHRS, CDR2 YFSETQ. The CDR3 is 15 residues long. J lost 6 bases, V lost 1 base, and 7 bases had no gene match. Whole-study findings and limits: The HLA-A and HLA-B alleles of most subjects were reportedly predicted accurately from TCR beta sequences.

This receptor was taken from a male donor in good health and CMV-seronegative. The rearrangement links TRBV5-1 to TRBJ2-1; TRBD2 matches 7 bases. Material for sequencing was PBMCs. This CDR3 reads CASSLWVGGGNEQFF. The CDR3 DNA reads TGCGCCAGCAGCTTGTGGGTGGGGGGGGGCAATGAGCAGTTCTTC.